The clone carrying this TCR beta chain was counted once. The antigen remains unidentified. This entry is derived from a study of OX40 agonist ivuxolimab in advanced cancers. On the study more broadly: Aged about 20 to 85 with a mean of 60 years, they were almost 85% male. Three dose-escalation patients had partial responses: one with hepatocellular carcinoma and two with cutaneous melanoma. Findings and limits, study-wide: The antigen specificity of the peripheral T cells (those that were expanded) was not determined. In CD8+ T cells, expanded clones were on average more numerous than in CD4+.

Produced via immunoSEQ multiplex PCR; TCRdb's table is partial and in-frame only. This table has approximately 10,000 clones, around four fifths appearing once. V lost 6 bases to trimming and J lost 5 bases, with 12 bases between them. The CDR3 covers 13 residues. The V gene's germline CDR1 is PRHDT and CDR2 FYEKMQ (reference sequence). The sample here was CD4+ or CD8+ T cells sorted from blood, taken in a trial of the OX40 agonist ivuxolimab. This clonotype was obtained from an adult with an advanced solid tumor such as melanoma, head and neck, liver or kidney cancer. V gene TRBV13 combines with J gene TRBJ2-3; unclear D gene. CDR3 amino acids: CASREVYGDTQYF. CDR3 DNA sequence: TGTGCCAGCAGAGAAGTTTACGGAGATACGCAGTATTTT.